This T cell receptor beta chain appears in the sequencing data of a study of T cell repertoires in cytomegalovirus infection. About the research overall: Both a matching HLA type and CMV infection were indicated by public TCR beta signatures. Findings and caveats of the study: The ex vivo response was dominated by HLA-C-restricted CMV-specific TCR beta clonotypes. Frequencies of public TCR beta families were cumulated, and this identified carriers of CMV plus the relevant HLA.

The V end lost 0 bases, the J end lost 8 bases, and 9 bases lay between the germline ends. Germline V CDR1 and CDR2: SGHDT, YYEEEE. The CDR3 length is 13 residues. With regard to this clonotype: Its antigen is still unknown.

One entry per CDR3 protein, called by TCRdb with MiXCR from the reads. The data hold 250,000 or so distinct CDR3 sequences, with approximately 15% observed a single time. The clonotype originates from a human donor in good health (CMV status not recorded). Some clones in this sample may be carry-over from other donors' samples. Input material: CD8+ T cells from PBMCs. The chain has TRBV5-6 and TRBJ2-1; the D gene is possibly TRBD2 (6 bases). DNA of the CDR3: TGTGCCAGCAGCTTGGACCCGGGGGATGAGCAGTTCTTC. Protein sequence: CASSLDPGDEQFF.